This TCR beta chain was obtained from a study of T cells in narcolepsy. As for the study in general: Patients with NT1 or NT2 and healthy control donors were enrolled.

The germline V gene encodes CDR1 SNHLY and CDR2 FYNNEI. The germline V and J ends were trimmed by 6 bases and 6 bases, with 24 bases remaining between them. The CDR3 extends over 16 amino acids. Worth noting for this clone: Its target is not known.

TCRdb's copy holds only in-frame clones and misses some; the assay was immunoSEQ multiplex PCR. The repertoire consists of 30,000 or so clones, with almost 80% occurring once and the leading ten covering around 3.7%. Study observations and caveats: Same-patient CSF and blood CD4+ T cell clonotypes included HCRT-specific and TRIB2-specific autoreactive ones. Blood of same and different patients, but not healthy controls, reportedly held recurring autoreactive clonotypes. No autoreactive T cell clone sequences appeared in some memory CD4+ repertoires.

This receptor was obtained from a human donor in good health. V usage is TRBV2 and J usage is TRBJ2-7, with D perhaps TRBD1 (5 bases). Sequencing input: memory (CD45RA-) CD4+ T cells from blood. The chain's CDR3 is CASSPSNSRRRGEQYF. The CDR3 DNA reads TGTGCCAGCAGCCCCTCCAATAGCAGGCGTAGGGGCGAGCAGTACTTC.